Here is one T cell receptor (beta chain) with its context. Primers included in the PCR were 60 Vbeta and 13 Jbeta primers. TCRdb's copy holds only in-frame clones and misses some; the assay was immunoSEQ multiplex PCR. The sample holds about 250,000 clones; around two thirds are singletons and the top ten take approximately 2.5%. Germline V gene data show CDR1 as MDHEN and CDR2 as SYDVKM. CDR3 length equals 15 residues. With 4 bases clipped from V and 7 bases from J, the junction kept 6 bases outside the gene matches. The data derive from a study of cytomegalovirus exposure and HLA in healthy donors. Healthy people donating bone marrow made up the donors.

V is TRBV28 and J is TRBJ2-1, with 11 nucleotides matching TRBD2. The TCR sequence derives from a female donor in good health and CMV-seronegative. The sample consisted of PBMCs. The CDR3 reads CASSWTSGRTNEQFF. DNA of the CDR3: TGTGCCAGCAGTTGGACTAGCGGGCGTACGAATGAGCAGTTCTTC.